This T cell receptor beta chain comes out of a study of blood T cell repertoires in COVID-19 (TCRdb year 2020). Study-level background: Collaborator samples came from the United States, Italy and Spain and covered acute and convalescent phases of COVID-19. The material from the prospective study consisted of cDNA or gDNA derived from T cells, B-cell-depleted T cells, or PBMCs. Subjects who had been exposed to COVID-19, were actively infected with it, or had recovered from it provided the deeply sampled blood TCRbeta repertoires that made up the dataset. A freely available public database, intended as a resource for researchers studying the immune response to SARS-CoV-2, is where the repertoires were released. Samples were obtained from the ongoing ImmuneRACE study (first 160 participants) and from over 1,000 subjects provided by 6 global collaborators. Nearly every sample came with metadata listing a de-identified subject ID, COVID-19 status, age in years and sex. HLA class I and class II types, where available, came from metadata supplied by the sample provider rather than from assay-based typing. Beyond this particular receptor, the publication reports: The amount of clinical and demographic metadata varied by source and participant and was provided uncurated.

In regard to this clone: This receptor's antigen is unknown. No DNA is shown, since the ends of the CDR3 on it are uncertain; the CDR3 is the one TCRdb lists.

The collaborating institutions used their own protocols to collect whole blood in K2EDTA tubes. For TCRbeta analysis, collaborators shipped samples as frozen whole blood, isolated PBMCs, or DNA extracted from either of those sample types. Sequences MDHEN (CDR1) and SYDVKM (CDR2) are obtained from the germline V gene. There are 15 amino acids in the CDR3, from cysteine to phenylalanine inclusive. The immunoSEQ Assay, a bias-controlled multiplex PCR, was used to amplify TCRbeta CDR3 regions from genomic DNA. In the source study's methods: The number of nucleated cells in each sample was estimated from the amplification of reference gene primers within the assay. To quantify the absolute abundance of each unique TCRbeta CDR3 rearrangement, sequence reads were collapsed and filtered. For each sample, productive Simpson clonality was calculated as the square root of Simpson's diversity index over productive rearrangements. TCRdb's version of the immuneACCESS table is confined to in-frame rearrangements and falls short of the full clone set. An unresolved V gene accounts for under half of the shortfall where checked; the remainder is of unknown origin. The DNA gave D and trimming, while V, J and clone size come from that table. In this sample the table shows 130,000 to 150,000 clones, 79% of which occur a single time. The ten largest clones capture 3% to 4.5% of the sample.

The sample was peripheral blood. This TCR was sampled from a man aged 60 to 69 with acute or convalescent COVID-19. The receptor chain draws on TRBV28 and TRBJ2-5; the table's D call of TRBD2 was not tested on the DNA. The CDR3 protein is CASSSSGGPQETQYF.